Reported below is one T cell receptor (beta chain). This clone's antigen is unknown. Base qualities are missing; no much larger clone stands one base away. Library preparation used the immunoSEQ multiplex PCR assay. Regarding the original processing steps: To diagnose cytomegalovirus status from the catalog of TCR beta chain sequences, a statistical classification framework was built. Drawn from immuneACCESS, this table holds only the in-frame rearrangements with V and J called that TCRdb kept. Clones are partly lost; checked studies trace under half to an unresolved V gene and leave the rest unexplained. D and trimming come from the DNA, and the V and J calls and clone size come from that table. The table for this sample lists some 150,000 clones; 88% of them were counted only once. The leading ten clones occupy roughly 3% of the sample. The donors were included in the validation cohort of over a hundred subjects, a group kept apart from the approximately 700-subject first cohort.

The data are from a study of cytomegalovirus exposure and HLA in healthy donors (dated by TCRdb to about 2017). Background for the entire study: According to a later analysis, the 120 validation repertoires were produced on the same platform as the 666 repertoires of the first cohort. To predict cytomegalovirus infection status, the study combined high-throughput TCR immunosequencing, statistical association of individual TCRs with disease status, and machine learning. The study aimed to test whether signatures of past pathogen exposure could be identified by cataloging public T cell receptors. Along with the roughly 700-subject first cohort, a separate validation cohort of around 120 different subjects was used. What the work shows at the level of the full study, not this receptor alone: The classifier was reported to diagnose cytomegalovirus status with high specificity and sensitivity in both the original and validation cohorts. Most TCR sequences were seen in very few donors, while some public TCRs were found in many individuals. According to the authors, the approach could potentially be generalized to other disease states and immunological phenotypes. All 120 or so repertoires were used to score co-occurrence in the validation cohort in a later analysis, because that analysis had no HLA typing for the cohort. A few of the identified cytomegalovirus-associated TCR beta chains were confirmed in vitro to be specific for cytomegalovirus antigens. In the study, 164 TCR beta chains were listed as associated with cytomegalovirus. A later analysis found that TCRs clustered in the first cohort also tended to co-occur in the roughly 110 validation repertoires, with 94% of cluster scores above 0.

V sheds 7 bases and J sheds 11 bases, leaving 12 bases between their ends. The cysteine opens and the phenylalanine closes a CDR3 of 12 amino acids. Only the CDR3 DNA stays, 36 bases, in frame from base 1. CDR1 and CDR2 were assigned from the germline V gene (reference sequence) as SEHNR and FQNEAQ. The sequence derives from a man aged 18 to 29 in good health and CMV-seronegative. The sequencing sample was made of PBMCs. The rearranged segments are TRBV7-9 and TRBJ1-6; no confident D gene assignment can be made. The nucleotide sequence reads as follows: TGTGCCAGCACCGAGGGATCTACACCCCTCCACTTT. Its protein product is CASTEGSTPLHF.